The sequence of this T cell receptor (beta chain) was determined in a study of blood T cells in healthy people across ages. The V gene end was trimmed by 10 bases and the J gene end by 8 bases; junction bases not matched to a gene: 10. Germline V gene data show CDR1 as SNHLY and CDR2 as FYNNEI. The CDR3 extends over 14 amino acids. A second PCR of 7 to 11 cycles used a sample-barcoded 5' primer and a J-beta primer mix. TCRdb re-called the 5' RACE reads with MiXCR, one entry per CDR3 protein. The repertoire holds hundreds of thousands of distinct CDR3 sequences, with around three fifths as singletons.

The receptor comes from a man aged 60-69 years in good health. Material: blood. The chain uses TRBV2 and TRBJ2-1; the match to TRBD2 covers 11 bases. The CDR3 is CAIPLAGVSDEQFF. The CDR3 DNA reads TGTGCCATCCCACTAGCGGGGGTGAGTGATGAGCAGTTCTTC.